These T cell receptor beta chains were read from a single sample in a study of Ad26.COV2.S vaccination and SARS-CoV-2 variants. Here immunoSEQ multiplex PCR was the method, and the copy in TCRdb shows in-frame clones only, minus some. The table shows roughly 500,000 clones, with approximately 92% occurring only once. Specimen: peripheral blood, collected in a trial of Ad26.COV2.S vaccine versus placebo. The source is a person aged 18-60 years who received the Ad26.COV2.S COVID-19 vaccine or a placebo. Each CDR3 is given with its conserved first and last residue. D genes are given only for firm matches. Size values are once, few and many counts, or a class for expanded clones, and some rows have none.

>TRBJ1-1|-|TRBD1|15|TRBV7-2
CASSLTGRVNTEAFF
TGTGCCAGCAGCTTGACAGGGAGGGTGAACACTGAAGCTTTCTTT
>TRBJ2-7|-|-|14|TRBV2
CASSEGERVYEQYF
TGTGCCAGCAGTGAAGGCGAGAGGGTTTACGAGCAGTACTTC
>TRBJ2-7|-|TRBD2|15|TRBV6-5
CASSYRQRGSYEQYF
TGTGCCAGCAGTTACCGCCAGCGGGGTTCCTACGAGCAGTACTTC
>TRBJ1-5|few|-|14|TRBV9
CASSGQGSNQPQHF
TGTGCCAGCAGCGGGCAGGGCAGCAATCAGCCCCAGCATTTT
>TRBJ2-1|-|-|16|TRBV11-2
CASSPIRGASYNEQFF
TGTGCCAGCAGCCCCATCAGGGGGGCCTCCTACAATGAGCAGTTCTTC
>TRBJ2-2|-|-|13|TRBV28
CAGEGANTGELFF
TGTGCCGGGGAGGGGGCGAACACCGGGGAGCTGTTTTTT
>TRBJ1-4|-|TRBD1|15|TRBV5-8
CASSDLEGAPVKLFF
TGTGCCAGCAGCGATCTCGAGGGGGCGCCGGTAAAACTGTTTTTT
>TRBJ1-2|-|TRBD1|16|TRBV11-2
CASSPLTGRANYGYTF
TGTGCCAGCAGCCCCCTGACAGGGCGAGCTAACTATGGCTACACCTTC
>TRBJ1-1|-|-|15|TRBV4-2
CASSQADGGNTEAFF
TGTGCCAGCAGCCAAGCCGACGGGGGAAACACTGAAGCTTTCTTT
>TRBJ2-3|-|-|18|TRBV5-1
CASSLRVAAGRGTDTQYF
TGCGCCAGCAGCTTGAGAGTGGCGGCGGGGCGGGGCACAGATACGCAGTATTTT
>TRBJ2-5|-|TRBD1|15|TRBV5-6
CASSLLDRVDETQYF
TGTGCCAGCAGCCTCCTGGACAGGGTCGACGAGACCCAGTACTTC
>TRBJ2-2|-|TRBD2|14|TRBV19
CASGGLADTGELFF
TGTGCCAGCGGAGGGCTAGCGGACACCGGGGAGCTGTTTTTT
>TRBJ2-7|-|TRBD1|14|TRBV18
CASSLGQAPYEQYF
TGTGCCAGCTCTCTGGGACAGGCGCCCTACGAGCAGTACTTC
>TRBJ2-3|-|TRBD2|15|TRBV28
CASSPGREDTDTQYF
TGTGCCAGCAGCCCAGGGAGGGAGGACACAGATACGCAGTATTTT
>TRBJ2-1|few|TRBD1|13|TRBV5-6
CASWDRGYNEQFF
TGTGCCAGTTGGGACAGGGGATACAATGAGCAGTTCTTC
>TRBJ1-5|-|-|13|TRBV28
CASSWVRHQPQHF
TGTGCCAGCAGTTGGGTCCGTCATCAGCCCCAGCATTTT
>TRBJ2-3|-|-|16|TRBV19
CASRPSRGALGDTQYF
TGTGCCAGTAGACCCTCCCGGGGGGCACTGGGAGATACGCAGTATTTT
>TRBJ2-3|-|TRBD2|14|TRBV28
CASSFGGGVDTQYF
TGTGCCAGCAGTTTTGGGGGGGGAGTGGATACGCAGTATTTT
>TRBJ1-2|-|TRBD1|15|TRBV2
CASSDPGGANYGYTF
TGTGCCAGCAGCGATCCAGGGGGCGCGAACTATGGCTACACCTTC
>TRBJ1-2|-|TRBD1|15|TRBV5-1
CASSLGQGALYGYTF
TGCGCCAGCAGCTTGGGACAGGGGGCTCTTTATGGCTACACCTTC
>TRBJ2-1|-|-|18|TRBV5-1
CASSAGSILGGAYNEQFF
TGCGCCAGCAGCGCAGGGAGTATCTTGGGTGGGGCATACAATGAGCAGTTCTTC
>TRBJ1-2|-|-|15|TRBV7-2
CASSLAVGGGYGYTF
TGTGCCAGCAGCTTAGCTGTAGGGGGAGGCTATGGCTACACCTTC
>TRBJ2-5|-|-|15|TRBV5-5
CASSPKYQYQETQYF
TGTGCCAGCAGCCCTAAATATCAGTACCAAGAGACCCAGTACTTC
>TRBJ2-3|once|TRBD2|14|TRBV10-3
CATGDSGITDTQYF
TGTGCCACCGGGGATAGCGGGATCACAGATACGCAGTATTTT
>TRBJ2-3|-|-|16|TRBV7-2
CASIKRAGSPTDTQYF
TGTGCCAGCATCAAGAGGGCCGGGAGCCCCACAGATACGCAGTATTTT
>TRBJ2-5|-|TRBD1|15|TRBV5-1
CASSSKQGVWETQYF
TGCGCCAGCAGCTCTAAACAGGGGGTGTGGGAGACCCAGTACTTC
>TRBJ2-1|-|-|15|TRBV13
CASSPLWSGRNEQFF
TGTGCCAGCAGCCCGCTTTGGAGCGGGCGGAATGAGCAGTTCTTC
>TRBJ2-3|-|TRBD2|15|TRBV6-5
CASSWTSGSTDTQYF
TGTGCCAGCAGCTGGACTAGCGGGAGCACAGATACGCAGTATTTT
>TRBJ2-1|-|-|13|TRBV11-2
CASRLEGGGEQFF
TGTGCCAGCAGACTCGAGGGGGGAGGTGAGCAGTTCTTC
>TRBJ2-5|-|TRBD1|14|TRBV11-2
CASSFTGGSETQYF
TGTGCCAGCAGCTTTACAGGGGGCTCGGAGACCCAGTACTTC
>TRBJ1-4|-|-|14|TRBV15
CATNRAGSNEKLFF
TGTGCCACCAACAGAGCAGGGAGCAATGAAAAACTGTTTTTT
>TRBJ1-1|-|-|15|TRBV18
CASSYSGPGDTEAFF
TGTGCCAGCTCATACTCGGGGCCGGGGGACACTGAAGCTTTCTTT
>TRBJ1-2|-|-|13|TRBV12-3/TRBV12-4
CASSLNAGDGYTF
TGTGCCAGCAGTTTAAACGCCGGGGACGGCTACACCTTC
>TRBJ2-7|-|TRBD1|13|TRBV29-1
CSVTRTGGYEQYF
TGCAGCGTTACCCGGACAGGGGGATACGAGCAGTACTTC
>TRBJ1-4|-|-|15|TRBV7-6
CASSLSRDRLEKLFF
TGTGCCAGCAGCTTATCCCGGGACCGACTTGAAAAACTGTTTTTT